This entry describes one T cell receptor (beta chain). This specimen belongs to a study of blood T cell repertoires in COVID-19. Profiling relied on immunoSEQ multiplex PCR, and the TCRdb table lists in-frame clones only, not all of them. The sample holds 300,000 to 400,000 clones, less than 90% seen once. CDR1 is SGHTA, CDR2 FQGNSA, per germline. This CDR3 is 17 amino acids long. Trimming removed 4 bases from V and 8 bases from J; junction bases left unmatched: 14. Study members were between 18 and 89 years old and lived in about two dozen US regions. Assignment of participants to cohorts was predicated upon participant-reported clinical history.

This receptor was obtained from a woman aged 30 to 39 who had recovered from COVID-19. Source material: PBMCs or T cells enriched from blood (not recorded which). The chain combines TRBV7-2 with TRBJ2-1; TRBD2 aligns across 10 bases. The CDR3 nucleotides are TGTGCCAGCAGCTGGGTACTAGCGGGGACCCTTGGGGATGAGCAGTTCTTC. This codes for CASSWVLAGTLGDEQFF.